The 27 T cell receptor beta chains presented below share a single source sample, sequenced in a study of technical replicates of blood from several donors (dated by TCRdb to between 2016 and 2019). The method was the immunoSEQ multiplex PCR assay. The table was pulled from immuneACCESS by TCRdb, which kept in-frame rearrangements only. Such tables lose some clones; where checked, under half of the loss comes from unresolved V genes, and the rest has no known cause. The sample records 100,000 or so clones, nearly 97% of which are singletons. Jointly, the top ten make up roughly 0.19% of the sample. Sequenced material: T cells isolated from PBMCs. These receptor sequences come from a human donor in good health.

The chain joins TRBV11-2 to TRBJ2-1, with 7 bases that match TRBD2. J lost 5 bases, V lost 1 base, and 2 bases had no gene match. The CDR3 totals 14 residues. From germline, CDR1 is SGHAT and CDR2 FQNNGV. DNA for the CDR3: TGTGCCAGCAGCTTAGGGACTAGGGACAATGAGCAGTTCTTC. Translating it yields CASSLGTRDNEQFF.

DNA for the CDR3: TGTGCCAGCAGGGACAGGGGGCCCGATACGCAGTATTTT. Amino acids: CASRDRGPDTQYF. The chain recombines TRBV6-6 with TRBJ2-3, with 11 bases that match TRBD1. CDR3 length: 13 amino acids. Germline-derived CDR1 and CDR2 are MNHNY and SVGAGI (reference sequence). V lost 6 bases, J lost 6 bases, and 2 bases stayed unmatched.

The V and J genes are TRBV4-1 and TRBJ2-7; TRBD2 matches at 11 bases. Germline trimming cut 3 bases from V and 0 bases from J; bases unmatched to any gene: 10. The CDR3 runs to 18 residues. Per germline, CDR1 MGHRA and CDR2 YSYEKL. DNA of the CDR3: TGCGCCAGCAGCCACGGGGGACTAGCGGAGACGAGCTCCTACGAGCAGTACTTC. It encodes CASSHGGLAETSSYEQYF.

J is TRBJ2-1 and V is TRBV7-3; TRBD2 matches 12 bases. V trimming: 4 bases; J trimming: 5 bases; junction bases outside the gene matches: 3. From germline, CDR1 is SGHTA and CDR2 FQGTGA. This CDR3 is 15 amino acids long. The CDR3, as DNA: TGTGCCAGCAGCTACCGACTAGCGGGGGACAATGAGCAGTTCTTC. Translating gives CASSYRLAGDNEQFF.

The chain uses TRBV19 and TRBJ2-7, with TRBD1 identical over 8 bases. The V gene end was trimmed by 10 bases and the J gene end by 0 bases; junction bases not matched to a gene: 8. Looked up from germline, CDR1 is LNHDA and CDR2 is SQIVND (reference sequence). CDR3 length: 14 amino acids. The chain's CDR3 is CATNGDRSSYEQYF. The CDR3 DNA sequence: TGTGCCACCAACGGGGACAGGAGCTCCTACGAGCAGTACTTC.

Here the CDR3 DNA reads TGCGCCAGCAGTCCCCTAGGAGCCGAGAACACCGGGGAGCTGTTTTTT. The encoded protein is CASSPLGAENTGELFF. This chain joins TRBV4-1 and TRBJ2-2; no firm D call. There are 16 residues in the CDR3. With 6 bases removed from V and 1 base from J, the gap between germline ends came to 15 bases. CDR1 is MGHRA, CDR2 YSYEKL, per germline.

The chain links TRBV11-3 to TRBJ1-1; tentative D call: TRBD1 (6 bases). The length of the CDR3 is 14 residues. Germline V gene data show CDR1 as SGHNT and CDR2 as YENEEA. The germline V and J ends were trimmed by 4 bases and 3 bases, with 12 bases remaining between them. The CDR3 coding sequence is TGTGCCAGCAGCTCATCCAGGGGTTACACTGAAGCTTTCTTT. Protein: CASSSSRGYTEAFF.

The gene calls are TRBV13 and TRBJ2-1; D possibly corresponds to TRBD2 (5 bases). Germline assignment: CDR1 PRHDT and CDR2 FYEKMQ (reference sequence). The CDR3 has 18 residues. V gave up 3 bases and J gave up 0 bases, with 18 bases separating them. CDR3 region: CASSFLSRAASSYNEQFF. CDR3 sequence (DNA): TGTGCCAGCAGCTTTCTAAGCAGAGCGGCCTCCTCCTACAATGAGCAGTTCTTC.

The V call is TRBV19, the J call TRBJ1-2; no reliable D call. Trimming cost V 6 bases and J 6 bases, with 17 bases left between them. Germline V CDR1 and CDR2: LNHDA, SQIVND (reference sequence). The CDR3 consists of 14 residues. CDR3 sequence: CASSSRTREHGYTF. For the CDR3, the DNA is TGTGCCAGTAGCTCGAGGACTAGGGAACATGGCTACACCTTC.

V gene TRBV28 combines with J gene TRBJ1-1, with 9 bases identical to TRBD1. The ends lost 1 base at V and 1 base at J; junction bases unmatched: 7. Germline V gives CDR1 MDHEN, CDR2 SYDVKM. The CDR3 is made up of 17 amino acids. This CDR3 reads CASSLYKGQGGNTEAFF. Here the CDR3 DNA reads TGTGCCAGCAGTTTATATAAGGGACAGGGCGGGAACACTGAAGCTTTCTTT.

The chain is built from TRBV21-1 and TRBJ2-3; the listed D gene, TRBD2, was not tested against the DNA. TRBV21-1 represents a pseudogene. This CDR3 comprises 19 residues. The CDR3 spells CASSKDERGGIASTDTQYF. CDR3 bases: TGTGCCAGCAGCAAAGATGAGCGGGGGGGAATTGCTAGCACAGATACGCAGTATTTT.

The chain uses TRBV9 and TRBJ1-2, with TRBD1 identical over 10 bases. CDR3 length: 15 residues. Trimming took 3 bases from V and 2 from J; bases not matched to a gene: 4. Germline V gives CDR1 SGDLS, CDR2 YYNGEE. This CDR3 reads CASSEDRGRNYGYTF. The CDR3 DNA is TGTGCCAGCAGCGAAGACAGGGGGCGAAACTATGGCTACACCTTC.

The chain joins TRBV7-9 to TRBJ2-2, with TRBD2 matching over 7 bases. The CDR3 loop spans 15 amino acids. Germline CDR1 is SEHNR and CDR2 is FQNEAQ (reference sequence). The trim removed 3 bases at V and 5 bases at J, leaving 6 bases unmatched. The CDR3 DNA is TGTGCCAGCAGCTTGGCGGGAGAGGGGACCGGGGAGCTGTTTTTT. Encoded protein: CASSLAGEGTGELFF.

The J gene is TRBJ2-3, the V gene TRBV18, with TRBD2 matching 7 bases. Germline V lookup: CDR1 KGHSH, CDR2 LQKENI. With 4 bases clipped from V and 0 bases from J, the junction kept 10 bases outside the gene matches. The CDR3 totals 17 residues. CDR3 coding DNA: TGTGCCAGCTCACGTTATTCTAGCGGAGCTAGCACAGATACGCAGTATTTT. Translating it yields CASSRYSSGASTDTQYF.

J is TRBJ2-7 and V is TRBV10-2; 15 positions match TRBD2. With 8 bases clipped from V and 6 bases from J, the junction kept 2 bases outside the gene matches. The CDR3 covers 13 residues. Germline-derived CDR1 and CDR2 are WSHSY and SAAADI. CDR3 nucleotide sequence: TGCGCCAGCGGACTAGCGGGAGGGTTCGAGCAGTACTTC. This encodes CASGLAGGFEQYF.

This rearrangement joins TRBV18 to TRBJ1-4; 10 bases are a match to TRBD1. The length of the CDR3 is 18 residues. The trim removed 6 bases at V and 0 bases at J, leaving 10 bases unmatched. Germline CDR1 KGHSH, CDR2 LQKENI. This CDR3 is CASSPPRGTGATNEKLFF. As DNA, the CDR3 is TGTGCCAGCTCCCCTCCCCGCGGGACAGGGGCAACTAATGAAAAACTGTTTTTT.

The gene calls are TRBV25-1 and TRBJ2-2; no definite D call. The CDR3 length is 12 residues. Trimming took 4 bases from V and 5 from J, leaving 5 bases between them. Looked up from germline, CDR1 is MGHDK and CDR2 is SYGVNS. The DNA for the CDR3 is TGTGCCAGCAGTGTCGGTACCGGGGAGCTGTTTTTT. Translation gives CASSVGTGELFF.

This chain links TRBV7-6 with TRBJ2-7; a weak D match, TRBD2 (6 bases). This CDR3 comprises 16 residues. Trimming took 0 bases from V and 3 from J, leaving 15 bases between them. Germline V gene data show CDR1 as SGHVS and CDR2 as FNYEAQ. The CDR3 bases are TGTGCCAGCAGCTTAGCCGGTAGGGACTCTTACTACGAGCAGTACTTC. Translated, it gives CASSLAGRDSYYEQYF.

In regard to this clone: The same CDR3 also results from other DNA sequences found in this sample. The chain carries TRBV5-1 and TRBJ1-1, with TRBD1 matching 7 bases. Germline CDR1 and CDR2: SGHRS and YFSETQ. J gave up 0 bases and V 3 bases, and 2 bases lay outside the gene matches. The CDR3 loop spans 14 amino acids. The CDR3 region is CASSSGQMNTEAFF. DNA for the CDR3: TGCGCCAGCAGCTCGGGACAGATGAACACTGAAGCTTTCTTT.

The chain has TRBV5-1 and TRBJ2-5; D is unresolved. Trimming shortened V by 0 bases and J by 0 bases, and 3 bases separated the two germline ends. The V gene's germline CDR1 is SGHRS and CDR2 YFSETQ. The CDR3 spans 13 residues. For the CDR3, the DNA is TGCGCCAGCAGCTTGGCGTACCAAGAGACCCAGTACTTC. Protein: CASSLAYQETQYF.

This chain uses TRBV28 with TRBJ1-5, with D possibly being TRBD1 (5 bases). Trimming pared 7 bases from V and 0 bases from J, leaving 13 bases between. Germline CDR1 reads MDHEN; CDR2 reads SYDVKM. The CDR3 loop spans 15 amino acids. CDR3 region: CASTLGGNSNQPQHF. The CDR3 nucleotides are TGTGCCAGCACCCTGGGGGGGAATAGCAATCAGCCCCAGCATTTT.

The rearrangement uses TRBV5-4 and TRBJ2-1; TRBD1 matches 9 bases. Germline V gene sequence: CDR1 SGHNT, CDR2 YYREEE (reference sequence). J was trimmed by 4 bases and V by 4 bases; bases with no gene match: 12. The CDR3 is made up of 17 amino acids. The CDR3 loop is CASSAEGGTGSYNEQFF. The CDR3 DNA reads TGTGCCAGCAGCGCCGAAGGCGGGACAGGGTCATACAATGAGCAGTTCTTC.

The V and J genes are TRBV19 and TRBJ2-3, with 9 bases that match TRBD1. Germline values: CDR1 LNHDA, CDR2 SQIVND (reference sequence). The CDR3 length is 17 residues. The trim removed 4 bases at V and 2 bases at J, leaving 10 bases unmatched. The CDR3, as DNA: TGTGCCAGTAGTACCCTACAGGGGGCGTCCCCCACAGATACGCAGTATTTT. Translation: CASSTLQGASPTDTQYF.

The chain couples TRBV5-4 to TRBJ1-3; 7 positions match TRBD1. The CDR3 extends over 15 amino acids. The V and J ends lost 4 bases and 5 bases, in that order; junction bases with no gene match: 9. In germline, CDR1 is SGHNT, CDR2 YYREEE (reference sequence). The CDR3 DNA reads as TGTGCCAGCAGCACACCGACAGGGCGGAGAAACACCATATATTTT. Protein: CASSTPTGRRNTIYF.

This chain links TRBV19 with TRBJ1-2; TRBD1 aligns across 11 bases. Germline CDR1 LNHDA, CDR2 SQIVND (reference sequence). This CDR3 region has 14 residues. Trimming took 10 bases from V and 6 from J; bases not matched to a gene: 10. The CDR3 sequence is CAINGQGAGDGYTF. The CDR3 DNA reads as TGTGCCATTAACGGACAGGGGGCAGGCGATGGCTACACCTTC.

This clone is a singleton in its sample. This sequence joins TRBV2 and TRBJ1-2, with D tentatively TRBD1 (6 bases). The germline V and J ends were trimmed by 3 bases and 3 bases, with 8 bases remaining between them. Germline assignment: CDR1 SNHLY and CDR2 FYNNEI. The length of the CDR3 is 13 residues. The CDR3 sequence is CASSEDSYYGYTF. CDR3 DNA: TGTGCCAGCAGTGAGGACAGCTACTATGGCTACACCTTC.

V is TRBV7-2 and J is TRBJ1-2; 8 bases are shared with TRBD1. The CDR3 is 15 residues long. Germline V gene sequence: CDR1 SGHTA, CDR2 FQGNSA. Trimming at V came to 1 base and at J to 6 bases, leaving 7 bases not matched to a gene. The CDR3 loop reads CASSLDSGGRNGYTF. CDR3 DNA sequence: TGTGCCAGCAGCTTAGACTCAGGGGGCCGGAATGGCTACACCTTC. The full variable domain, completed using reference TRBV7-2 and TRBJ1-2, is GAGVSQSPSNKVTEKGKDVELRCDPISGHTALYWYRQSLGQGLEFLIYFQGNSAPDKSGLPSDRFSAERTGGSVSTLTIQRTQQEDSAVYLCASSLDSGGRNGYTFGSGTRLTVV.